This TCR beta chain was profiled in a study of molecular identifiers for immune sequencing clone quantification. Across the study: In replicates, the authors split RNA from approximately 20,000 or 98,000 naive CD8 cells five ways and sequenced four. Study observations and caveats: Barcode-sharing identical TCR molecules could underestimate highly expanded clone sizes.

This clonotype appeared a few times. What it binds is not known. The sorting of naive CD8 T cells used the CD8+CD4-CCR7+CD45RA+ phenotype. Making the bulk TCR libraries relied on previously described methods and listed TCR primers. Via MiXCR, TCRdb re-called the PCR reads, giving one row per CDR3 protein. Here the sample spans fewer than 100,000 distinct CDR3 sequences, 21% being singletons. Germline CDR1 and CDR2: SGHNT and YYREEE (reference sequence). The CDR3 contains 14 residues. Germline trimming cut 0 bases from V and 7 bases from J; bases unmatched to any gene: 4. Input material: naive CD8+ T cells from blood, with Jurkat cell RNA spiked in. Subset denoted: FACS-sorted CD8+CD4-CCR7+CD45RA+ naive T cells. The receptor was derived from a human donor in good health. Some libraries in this study had Jurkat cell RNA spiked in. V usage is TRBV5-4 and J usage is TRBJ2-1; 7 bases agree with TRBD2. Here the CDR3 DNA reads TGTGCCAGCAGCTTGGGACTAGCCCTAAATGAGCAGTTCTTC. Translated: CASSLGLALNEQFF.